This is a list of T cell receptor beta chains from one sample in a study of T cells in Graves' hyperthyroidism and ophthalmopathy. MiXCR, run by TCRdb on the multiplex PCR reads, gives a single entry per CDR3 protein. Of a few hundred thousand distinct CDR3 sequences listed, about a sixth were seen once; the top ten hold around 7.3%. Specimen: blood. These receptors came from a woman aged 25 to 39 with Graves' hyperthyroidism. Each CDR3 is given with its conserved first and last residue. The D gene is left open where the match is weak. Size is omitted from some rows. Given values are once, few, many or a class for expanded clones.

TRBV28,many,TRBJ2-7,.,TGTGCCAGCAACAAACTAGGACAGACCGCTTCCTACGAGCAGTACTTC,CASNKLGQTASYEQYF
TRBV10-3,few,TRBJ2-1,TRBD2,TGTGCCATCAGTGAAATAGCGGGGCAAACGGAGTTCTTC,CAISEIAGQTEFF
TRBV11-2,many,TRBJ2-1,TRBD2,TGTGCCAGCAGCTTAAGGCTAGCGGGAGTGTCCTACAATGAGCAGTTCTTC,CASSLRLAGVSYNEQFF
TRBV6-2/TRBV6-3,many,TRBJ1-5,.,TGTGCCAGCAGTTACTCGAGGTCGCTCATCAATCAGCCCCAGCATTTT,CASSYSRSLINQPQHF
TRBV5-5,many,TRBJ2-1,TRBD2,TGTGCCAGCAGCTTGGTGGCTAGCGGGCCGATCTCCTACAATGAGCAGTTCTTC,CASSLVASGPISYNEQFF
TRBV28,many,TRBJ2-7,TRBD1,TGTGCCAGCAGTTTATCGAACAGGGGCTACGAGCAGTACTTC,CASSLSNRGYEQYF
TRBV2,.,TRBJ2-7,TRBD2,TGTGCCAGCAGCTCGGAACTAGCGGCCTACGAGCAGTACTTC,CASSSELAAYEQYF
TRBV28,.,TRBJ1-4,TRBD1,TGTGCCAGCAAGGTCGGGACAGACGAAAAACTGTTTTTT,CASKVGTDEKLFF
TRBV29-1,few,TRBJ2-7,.,TGCAGCGCCACGAGGGGGGCCAACTACGAGCAGTACTTC,CSATRGANYEQYF
TRBV7-8,many,TRBJ2-3,TRBD2,TGTGCCAGCAGCTTCGTCGTAAGCGGGAGGGGTACAGATACGCAGTATTTT,CASSFVVSGRGTDTQYF
TRBV12-3/TRBV12-4,.,TRBJ2-2,TRBD1,TGTGCCAGCAGTTTAGCCGGGACAGGGGGCAGGAACACCGGGGAGCTGTTTTTT,CASSLAGTGGRNTGELFF
TRBV6-1,.,TRBJ2-1,TRBD2,TGTGCCAGCAGGAGACTAGCGGCGATAAATGAGCAGTTCTTC,CASRRLAAINEQFF
TRBV9,.,TRBJ2-1,.,TGTGCCAGCAGCGTAGGGGTTATCTCCTACAATGAGCAGTTCTTC,CASSVGVISYNEQFF
TRBV29-1,once,TRBJ2-7,.,TGCAGCGTTGAAGTGTTTGACAATTCCTACGAGCAGTACTTC,CSVEVFDNSYEQYF
TRBV29-1,.,TRBJ2-3,TRBD2,TGCAGCGAGCGACTAGCGAACACAGATACGCAGTATTTT,CSERLANTDTQYF
TRBV19,few,TRBJ2-1,TRBD2,TGTGCCAGTAGTATAGGAGCGGGAGGATTGTATGAGCAGTTCTTC,CASSIGAGGLYEQFF
TRBV7-2,.,TRBJ2-3,TRBD2,TGTGCCAGCAGCCAAGCGGGACTAGCGGGAGGGCCGGGCACAGATACGCAGTATTTT,CASSQAGLAGGPGTDTQYF
TRBV9,few,TRBJ1-1,.,TGTGCCAGCAGCGTAGAAGGTCTAGCTCGGAACACTGAAGCTTTCTTT,CASSVEGLARNTEAFF
TRBV28,many,TRBJ2-3,TRBD1,TGTGCCAGCAGTTTACAGCTTTGGGACAGGGAGAAAGCCCGCACAGATACGCAGTATTTT,CASSLQLWDREKARTDTQYF
TRBV11-2,many,TRBJ2-1,TRBD2,TGTGCCAGCAGCTTAATGCTAGCGGGAGGCGAGCAGTTCTTC,CASSLMLAGGEQFF
TRBV27,.,TRBJ2-1,TRBD2,TGTGCCAGCAGTTTAGGGACTAGCGCCTACAATGAGCATTTCTTC,CASSLGTSAYNEHFF
TRBV20-1,many,TRBJ2-1,.,TGCAGTGCTAGAGAGTATAATGAGCAGTTCTTC,CSAREYNEQFF